This TCR beta chain emerged from a study of OX40 agonist ivuxolimab in advanced cancers. Study-wide context: Ivuxolimab was a fully human IgG2 agonistic monoclonal antibody targeting the costimulatory receptor OX40 (CD134). Intravenous ivuxolimab was administered to patients every 2 weeks at six dose levels: 0.01, 0.1, 0.3, 1.5, 3 and 10 mg/kg. Of the 50 to 55 patients in dose escalation, about 19 had hepatocellular carcinoma, some 15 had melanoma, 9 had renal cell carcinoma and 9 had head and neck cancer. A male proportion of 82.7% and a mean age of approximately 60 years, ranging from roughly 20 to 80, were recorded for the dose-escalation cohort. Prior anti-PD-1, anti-PD-L1 or anti-CTLA-4 therapy was permitted, and approximately 40% of dose-escalation patients had received checkpoint inhibitors. Partial responses were achieved by three dose-escalation patients, of whom one had hepatocellular carcinoma and two had cutaneous melanoma. Peripheral TCRbeta sequencing was intended to test whether TCR sequence diversity was altered and clonal T-cell expansion was caused by ivuxolimab. The paper covers the monotherapy dose-escalation part of the phase I ivuxolimab trial, which included N ≈ 57 patients. The study at large found these results: At doses of 0.1 to 3.0 mg/kg, clonal expansion of both CD4+ and CD8+ blood T cells was observed from baseline to week 6. Low levels of normalized T-cell clonal expansion were also seen in some patients who did not respond. Antigen specificity was not determined for the clonally expanded peripheral T cells. After ivuxolimab, more expanded clones were found on average in CD8+ T cells than in CD4+ T cells. In the 0.1-3.0 mg/kg groups, partial responders were among the patients with the lowest normalized peripheral clonal expansion, particularly in CD8+ T cells.

To sequence the TCRbeta CDR3 region, genomic DNA was isolated from the sorted cells. The immunoSEQ Assay was used to sequence the TCRbeta CDR3 regions. Drawn from immuneACCESS, this table holds only the in-frame rearrangements with V and J called that TCRdb kept. Clones are partly lost; checked studies trace under half to an unresolved V gene and leave the rest unexplained. The sample table contains tens of thousands of clones; only one count was recorded for 65% to 85% of them. The ten top clones hold 3.5% to 6% of the sample. Patients with a history of autoimmune disease or receiving systemic immunosuppression were excluded from the trial. Peripheral blood for TCR sequencing was collected from all dose cohorts at baseline, on cycle 4 day 1, and on cycle 7 day 1. Samples came from an open-label, multicenter, first-in-human phase I dose-escalation trial of ivuxolimab. Adults with locally advanced or metastatic melanoma, renal cell carcinoma, hepatocellular carcinoma or head and neck squamous cell carcinoma were enrolled in the trial. Before TCR sequencing, CD4+ and CD8+ T cells were separately sorted from peripheral blood.

This clone was seen a handful of times. Its antigen is not yet known. The sample holds no much larger clone one base away, and base qualities are not on file. V is shortened by 10 bases, J by 0 bases, and the region joining them spans 9 bases. From its cysteine to its phenylalanine, the CDR3 spans 12 amino acids. Just the 36-base CDR3 DNA is kept, in frame starting at base 1. CDR1 ENHRY and CDR2 SYGVKD were looked up in the germline V gene. The chain joins TRBV10-3 to TRBJ1-1; a tentative D call is TRBD1 (5 bases match). The TCR was taken from an adult with an advanced solid tumor such as melanoma, head and neck, liver or kidney cancer. Sequenced material: CD4+ or CD8+ T cells sorted from blood, taken in a trial of the OX40 agonist ivuxolimab. The DNA reads TGTGCCACTATGACAGTGAACACTGAAGCTTTCTTT. Translated, it reads CATMTVNTEAFF.